This T cell receptor (beta chain) was identified in a study of cytomegalovirus exposure and HLA in healthy donors (dated by TCRdb to 2017 to 2019). Study-level background: An earlier analysis of under 600 of the donors reported roughly 300 Gb of sequence data and 100 million to 140 million unique TCR beta sequences from about 180 million T cells. An earlier analysis of 587 of the donors used high-throughput TCR beta sequencing to judge whether each TCR beta V gene segment behaved as functional or pseudogenic. To predict cytomegalovirus infection status, the study combined high-throughput TCR immunosequencing, statistical association of individual TCRs with disease status, and machine learning. About 280 gigabases of sequencing data and around 90 million unique TCR sequences made up an early release that covered approximately 700 HLA-typed donors. The study profiled the T cell repertoires of fewer than 850 subjects by immunosequencing and related them to cytomegalovirus serostatus. To study patterns of TCR occurrence, a later analysis re-analyzed previously published TCR beta repertoires from under 750 donors and added high-resolution HLA genotyping. Besides the first cohort of around 700 subjects, a separate validation cohort made up of roughly 120 different subjects was used. Of the 300 to 400 genotyped donors, 65% to 90% fell in the genetic ancestry cluster associated with self-reported Caucasian donors. The study aimed to test whether cataloging public T cell receptors could reveal signatures of past pathogen exposure. Roughly five DR-DQ haplotypes were handled as single units for association and clustering because linkage in the cohort was strong. In the later analysis, no new phenotypic data were used to find candidate immune exposures; instead, reliance was placed on TCR beta sequences and their occurrence across donors. Every repertoire in the discovery cohort had been generated on one and the same sequencing platform. Donor age, sex, ethnicity and CMV serostatus were compiled together with the repertoire data. HLA typing covered class I and class II loci at four-digit resolution. Among some 400 genotyped donors of the cohort, an average of 235,054 unique TCR beta nucleotide sequences were sequenced per donor, about a sixth of them non-productive. A later genetic analysis took genome-wide SNP genotypes for about 55% of the 666 donors and used that subset as a discovery cohort. The number of donors typed differed by locus, with about 620-630 for A, B, C, DRB1 and DQB1, roughly 520 for DQA1, over 600 for DPA1, and some 470 for DPB1. The paper as a whole reports these results and caveats: Correlated functional status among segregating V segments might reflect linkage disequilibrium, but an unknown experimental factor could not be ruled out. In an earlier analysis of under 600 of the donors, most TCR beta V segments were observed in productive rearrangements about 87% or about 30% of the time, broadly matching IMGT annotations. Because counts were too low, roughly 17 rarely observed V segments, including chromosome 9 orphons, were left out of the earlier analysis of about 620 of the donors. An association between a missense DCLRE1C variant and V-gene and J-gene trimming of TCR beta chains was found in a later genetic analysis and replicated in an independent cohort. HLA typing was unavailable for some donors at each locus, so association tests used only the typed subset. The classifier was reported to diagnose cytomegalovirus status with high specificity and sensitivity in both the original and validation cohorts. In vitro tests confirmed that a few of the cytomegalovirus-associated TCR beta chains recognize cytomegalovirus antigens. According to the authors, the approach could potentially be generalized to other disease states and immunological phenotypes. A further reported finding was that TCR beta sequences accurately predicted the HLA-A and HLA-B alleles for most subjects in the first cohort. The presence/absence analyses assumed that sequencing depth was roughly uniform across donors, and that assumption may not be true. According to a later analysis, TCR association rates differed among HLA loci, with DRB1 alleles showing the most associated TCRs and HLA-C alleles showing the fewest. Some IMGT-functional V segments, including TRBV6-2 and TRBV6-3, could not be distinguished by the 87-base-pair reads and were therefore excluded. This cohort had only TCR beta chains sequenced, and the lack of alpha or paired-chain data limited which features could be detected. Specific HLA alleles were associated with over 15,000 TCR beta sequences at a false discovery rate of 0.05 in a later analysis. The study listed 164 TCR beta chains as associated with cytomegalovirus. Compared with equally common non-associated chains, HLA-associated TCR beta chains in a later analysis were more clonally expanded and had lower generation probabilities. Most TCR sequences were seen in very few donors, while some public TCRs were found in many individuals. A later analysis reported that several top co-occurrence clusters appeared linked to parvovirus B19, influenza, CMV and Epstein-Barr virus. The only immune exposure information available for the cohort was CMV serostatus. According to a later genetic analysis, donors in an Asian-associated ancestry cluster had fewer N-insertions in productive TCRs than the roughly 700-donor mean. A group of highly shared sequence variants was considered likely to be a technical artifact of the sequencing pipeline. When HLA alleles, especially DR and DQ, strongly co-occurred, TCR associations were difficult to assign to individual alleles. In a later analysis, most CMV-associated TCR beta chains were found to appear HLA-restricted, with HLA associations seemingly driven largely by CMV exposure.

The cohort was made up of roughly 670 healthy bone marrow donors. Cohort members were all nominally healthy when sampled, although unrecorded immune exposures were likely present. The donor was CMV seropositive and was included in the group of approximately 300 seropositive cohort members. Each donor provided a peripheral blood sample, and peripheral blood mononuclear cells were used for TCR beta sequencing. Genomic DNA was extracted from the blood cell samples with the Qiagen DNeasy Blood Extraction Kit. As concerns this clone: No antigen is known for it. No qualities accompany the bases; no much larger clone lies one base away.

The receptor library was made with the immunoSEQ multiplex PCR assay. The multiplex PCR relied on a mix of 60 forward primers for TCR Vbeta segments and 13 reverse primers for TCR Jbeta segments. A multiplex PCR assay on genomic DNA amplified the CDR3 region of rearranged TCR beta genes. The amplified TCR beta libraries were sequenced on the Illumina HiSeq System as 87-base-pair reads. The authors processed their data as follows. In a later analysis, tens of millions of unique TCR beta chains were counted across the 500 to 700 repertoires, and roughly 11 million of these chains were shared by at least two donors. A nearest-neighbor algorithm error-corrected the raw reads and collapsed the reads into unique sequences, merging closely related sequences to remove PCR and sequencing errors. Alignment of CDR3 sequences to IMGT reference sequences was used to assign V, D and J gene segments. For a sequence to be retained, a match of at least six nucleotides was required to both a V gene segment and a J gene segment. A rearrangement counted as productive if the CDR3 had no stop codons and remained in frame with V and J, and every other rearrangement counted as non-productive. Following IMGT convention, CDR3 was defined as the stretch from the second conserved V-encoded cysteine up to the conserved J-encoded phenylalanine. Sequences without an unambiguous match to a single V gene segment were excluded from the earlier analysis of 500 to 700 of the donors. In an earlier analysis of approximately 550 of the donors, V segments were called functional above 56.7% productive rearrangements and were called segregating when the between-donor standard deviation exceeded 5%. A statistical classification framework was developed to diagnose cytomegalovirus status using the catalog of TCR beta chain sequences. In a later analysis, V and J genes were assigned by comparing TCR nucleotide sequences against IMGT/GENE-DB human TR gene sequences. The TCRdist pipeline was used in a later analysis to assign CDR3 sequences and most-parsimonious VDJ recombination scenarios. A later analysis defined each TCR beta chain by its CDR3 amino acid sequence plus V-gene family, and excluded reads lacking a unique V-gene family. As a way to deal with suspected cross-contamination and a sequencing artifact, a later analysis dropped 500 to 700 nucleotide sequences that were highly shared and had low generation probability. A later analysis calculated a clonal expansion index for each public chain from normalized within-repertoire ranks of inferred template counts. A later analysis computed generation probabilities with a VDJ recombination model fitted to out-of-frame rearrangements, and checked the results against IGoR. Hypergeometric tests were used in a later analysis to score TCR-TCR, TCR-HLA and TCR-CMV co-occurrence, with a repertoire-size bias correction applied to the TCR pairs. A later analysis estimated false discovery rates by permuting HLA or CMV assignments 20 times. In a later analysis, co-occurring TCRs were grouped using DBSCAN, with TCRdist sequence similarity added in when clustering inside HLA-allele-positive subsets. Repertoires with fewer than 30,000 or more than 120,000 public chains, plus five repertoires with anomalous nucleotide sharing, were excluded from co-occurrence clustering. TCRdb mirrors the immuneACCESS table, restricted to in-frame sequences. Some clones are absent from its copies; in checked studies, under half trace to an unresolved V gene, and the reason for the others is unknown. For V, J and clone size, that table is used; D and trimming come from the DNA. The sample data list about 210,000 clones, and approximately 82% of these were observed just once. Over 1.5% of the sample goes to the ten largest clones.

Looking up the germline V gene (reference sequence) yields CDR1 GTSNPN and CDR2 SVGIG. From its cysteine to its phenylalanine, the CDR3 spans 15 amino acids. Kept here is only the CDR3 DNA, which spans 45 bases and is read in frame from base 1. The V and J ends are trimmed by 2 bases and 6 bases, leaving 16 bases between them. Recombination joined TRBV30 with TRBJ2-2, and the D gene may be TRBD2, 5 bases matching. Sequenced input: PBMCs. This clonotype was sampled from a middle-aged man in good health and CMV-seropositive. The CDR3 protein sequence reads: CAWSRGPSSSGELFF. The base sequence is TGTGCCTGGAGTAGAGGGCCTAGCAGCTCCGGGGAGCTGTTTTTT. Full variable domain (CDR3 extended with the reference TRBV30 and TRBJ2-2 proteins): SQTIHQWPATLVQPVGSPLSLECTVEGTSNPNLYWYRQAAGRGLQLLFYSVGIGQISSEVPQNLSASRPQDRQFILSSKKLLLSDSGFYLCAWSRGPSSSGELFFGEGSRLTVL.